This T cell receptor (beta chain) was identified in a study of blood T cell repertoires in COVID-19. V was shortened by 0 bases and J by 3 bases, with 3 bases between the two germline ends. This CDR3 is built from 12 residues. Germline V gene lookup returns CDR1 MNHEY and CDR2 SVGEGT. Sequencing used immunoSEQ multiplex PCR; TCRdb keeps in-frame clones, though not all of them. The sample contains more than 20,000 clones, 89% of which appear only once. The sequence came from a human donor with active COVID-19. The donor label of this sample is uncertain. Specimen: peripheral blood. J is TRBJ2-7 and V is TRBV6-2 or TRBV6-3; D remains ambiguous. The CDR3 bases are TGTGCCAGCAGTTACTCTAGCTACGAGCAGTACTTC. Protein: CASSYSSYEQYF.